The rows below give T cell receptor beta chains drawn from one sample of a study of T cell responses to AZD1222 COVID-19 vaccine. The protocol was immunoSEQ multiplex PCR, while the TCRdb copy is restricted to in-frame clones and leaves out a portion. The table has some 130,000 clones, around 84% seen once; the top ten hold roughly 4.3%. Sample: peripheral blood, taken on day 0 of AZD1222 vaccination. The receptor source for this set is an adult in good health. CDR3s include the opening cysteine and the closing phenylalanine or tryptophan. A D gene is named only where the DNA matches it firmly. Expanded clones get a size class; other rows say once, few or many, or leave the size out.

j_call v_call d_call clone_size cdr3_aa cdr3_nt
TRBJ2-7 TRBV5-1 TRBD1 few CASSSQGQGPSEQYF TGCGCCAGCAGCTCCCAGGGACAGGGCCCCTCCGAGCAGTACTTC
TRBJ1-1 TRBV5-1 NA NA CASKTQTVNTEAFF TGCGCCAGCAAGACCCAAACTGTGAACACTGAAGCTTTCTTT
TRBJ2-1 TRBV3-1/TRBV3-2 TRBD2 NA CASSLQRGAYNEQFF TGTGCCAGCAGCCTCCAGCGGGGGGCTTACAATGAGCAGTTCTTC
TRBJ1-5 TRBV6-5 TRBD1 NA CASSYKQGEYQPQHF TGTGCCAGCAGTTACAAACAGGGGGAGTATCAGCCCCAGCATTTT
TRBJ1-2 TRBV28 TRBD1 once CASSFGQGVYGYTF TGTGCCAGCAGTTTCGGACAGGGGGTCTATGGCTACACCTTC
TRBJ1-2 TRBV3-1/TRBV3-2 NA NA CASSQETLYGYTF TGTGCCAGCAGCCAAGAGACGCTCTATGGCTACACCTTC
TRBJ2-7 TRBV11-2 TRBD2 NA CASSLGTSGGRNEQYF TGTGCCAGCAGCTTAGGGACTAGCGGGGGACGGAACGAGCAGTACTTC
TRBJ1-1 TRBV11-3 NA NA CASSLAPNTEAFF TGTGCCAGCAGCTTAGCCCCCAACACTGAAGCTTTCTTT
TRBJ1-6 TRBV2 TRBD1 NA CASSWDRDYYNSPLHF TGTGCCAGCAGTTGGGACAGGGACTACTATAATTCACCCCTCCACTTT
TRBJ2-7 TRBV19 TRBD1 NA CASSPGTGVGEQYF TGTGCCAGTAGCCCCGGGACAGGGGTGGGGGAGCAGTACTTC
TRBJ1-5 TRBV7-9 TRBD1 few CASSPGQGKNQPQHF TGTGCCAGCAGCCCGGGACAGGGGAAAAATCAGCCCCAGCATTTT
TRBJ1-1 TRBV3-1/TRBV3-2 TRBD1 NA CASMGQTNTEAFF TGTGCCAGCATGGGACAGACCAATACTGAAGCTTTCTTT
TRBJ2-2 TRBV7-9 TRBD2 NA CASSPGLANTGELFF TGTGCCAGCAGTCCGGGACTAGCAAACACCGGGGAGCTGTTTTTT
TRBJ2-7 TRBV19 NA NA CASSIGPRGGEQYF TGTGCCAGTAGTATAGGGCCCCGAGGTGGAGAGCAGTACTTC
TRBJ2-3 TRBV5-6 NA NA CASSSKVFLGTDTQYF TGTGCCAGCAGCTCCAAGGTCTTCCTTGGCACAGATACGCAGTATTTT
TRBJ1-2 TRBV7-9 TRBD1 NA CASSFGQERLINYGYTF TGTGCCAGCAGCTTTGGACAGGAGCGTCTCATTAACTATGGCTACACCTTC
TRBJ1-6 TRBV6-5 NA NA CASSMINHNSPLHF TGTGCCAGCAGTATGATAAACCATAATTCACCCCTCCACTTT
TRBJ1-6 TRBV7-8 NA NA CASSFHLGRQGASPLHF TGTGCCAGCAGCTTCCACCTGGGTAGGCAGGGTGCTTCACCCCTCCACTTT
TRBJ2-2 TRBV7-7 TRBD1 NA CASSLVGQGNTGELFF TGTGCCAGCAGCTTAGTGGGACAGGGGAACACCGGGGAGCTGTTTTTT
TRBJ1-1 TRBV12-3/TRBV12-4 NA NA CASTSKGLAFF TGTGCCAGCACCTCGAAGGGGCTGGCTTTCTTT
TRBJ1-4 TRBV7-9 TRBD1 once CASSPDRGRDNEKLFF TGTGCCAGCAGCCCCGACAGGGGACGAGATAATGAAAAACTGTTTTTT
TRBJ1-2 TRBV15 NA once CATSRELASVEGYTF TGTGCCACCAGCAGAGAGTTGGCCTCAGTAGAGGGCTACACCTTC
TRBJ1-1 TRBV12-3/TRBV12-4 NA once CASSLYAEAFF TGTGCCAGCAGTTTATACGCTGAAGCTTTCTTT
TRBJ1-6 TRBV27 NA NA CASSMGWTDYNSPLHF TGTGCCAGCAGTATGGGGTGGACAGACTATAATTCACCCCTCCACTTT
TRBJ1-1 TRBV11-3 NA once CASSLGAEAFF TGTGCCAGCAGCTTAGGGGCTGAAGCTTTCTTT
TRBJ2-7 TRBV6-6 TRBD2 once CASSPGLAGYEQYF TGTGCCAGCAGCCCCGGACTAGCGGGCTACGAGCAGTACTTC
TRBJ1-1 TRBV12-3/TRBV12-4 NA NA CASSLGPNTEAFF TGTGCCAGCAGTTTAGGTCCAAACACTGAAGCTTTCTTT
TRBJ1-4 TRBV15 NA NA CATSRDFLGDEKLFF TGTGCCACCAGCAGAGATTTTCTTGGGGATGAAAAACTGTTTTTT
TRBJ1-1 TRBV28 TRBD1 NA CATEGATEAFF TGTGCCACTGAGGGGGCTACTGAAGCTTTCTTT
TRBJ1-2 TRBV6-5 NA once CASSPTAKDYGYTF TGTGCCAGCAGTCCAACGGCAAAGGACTATGGCTACACCTTC
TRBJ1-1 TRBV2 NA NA CASIKDALEAFF TGTGCCAGCATCAAGGATGCCTTGGAAGCTTTCTTT
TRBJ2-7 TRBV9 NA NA CASSSRGGLPARASNEQYF TGTGCCAGCAGCTCCCGGGGAGGACTACCGGCTAGGGCCTCTAACGAGCAGTACTTC
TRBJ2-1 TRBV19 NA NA CASSEGILSYNEQFF TGTGCCAGCTCTGAGGGGATCCTCTCCTACAATGAGCAGTTCTTC
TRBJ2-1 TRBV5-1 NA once CASSLVRSSYNEQFF TGCGCCAGCAGCTTGGTAAGGAGCTCCTACAATGAGCAGTTCTTC
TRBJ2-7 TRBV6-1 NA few CASSERPASRGGYEQYF TGTGCCAGCAGTGAACGGCCCGCCAGCAGGGGTGGCTACGAGCAGTACTTC